Each of the 27 T cell receptor beta chains below was sequenced from the same sample in a study of cytomegalovirus exposure and HLA in healthy donors. 60 Vbeta and 13 Jbeta primers were used in PCR. Data came from immunoSEQ multiplex PCR; TCRdb stores just in-frame clones and leaves some out. The sample yields about 210,000 clones, approximately 80% seen once. The source material was PBMCs. The receptors come from a woman between 50 and 59 years old in good health and CMV-seropositive.

This chain joins TRBV10-3 and TRBJ1-1, with a possible D match to TRBD1 (6 bases). Trimming shortened V by 4 bases and J by 1 base, and 7 bases separated the two germline ends. The CDR3 runs 13 residues. Germline loops: CDR1 ENHRY, CDR2 SYGVKD. CDR3 coding DNA: TGTGCCATCAGTGGGACAGAGAACACTGAAGCTTTCTTT. It translates to CAISGTENTEAFF.

The chain uses TRBV5-1 and TRBJ1-1, with no clear D. The CDR3 has 14 amino acids. The germline CDR1 and CDR2 sequences are SGHRS and YFSETQ. V lost 2 bases, J lost 1 base, and 9 bases lay in between. CDR3 bases: TGCGCCAGCAGCTTTGCCACGGGGAACACTGAAGCTTTCTTT. It encodes CASSFATGNTEAFF.

The chain recombines TRBV4-1 with TRBJ2-7, with 9 bases aligning to TRBD1. The CDR3 has 15 amino acids. CDR1 is MGHRA and CDR2 is YSYEKL in the germline V gene. Germline trimming cut 5 bases from V and 7 bases from J; bases unmatched to any gene: 12. CDR3 sequence reads: CASSIQQGAPEEQYF. The CDR3 DNA sequence: TGCGCCAGCAGCATACAACAGGGGGCTCCTGAAGAGCAGTACTTC.

The chain couples TRBV29-1 to TRBJ1-2, with D uncertain. V lost 0 bases to trimming and J lost 8 bases, with 16 bases between them. CDR3 length: 14 residues. CDR1 and CDR2 (germline): SQVTM, ANQGSEA. CDR3 in amino acids: CSVEETEQLFGYTF. The CDR3 region has the DNA TGCAGCGTTGAAGAGACGGAACAACTATTCGGCTACACCTTC.

The chain employs TRBV4-2 and TRBJ1-3; no clear D. Deletions cut 0 bases from V and 0 bases from J, with 12 bases between. The CDR3 contains 17 residues. CDR1 and CDR2 from the germline V gene are LGHNA and YNFKEQ. The CDR3 protein is CASSQDTEASSGNTIYF. The CDR3 nucleotides are TGTGCCAGCAGCCAAGATACCGAGGCCAGCTCTGGAAACACCATATATTTT.

This sequence joins TRBV11-2 and TRBJ1-3; D is uncertain. Germline CDR1 and CDR2: SGHAT and FQNNGV. V was clipped by 1 base and J by 4 bases, with 8 bases between them. The CDR3 length is 14 residues. The CDR3 loop reads CASSLVVTGNTIYF. CDR3 bases: TGTGCCAGCAGCTTAGTAGTAACCGGAAACACCATATATTTT. Combining the CDR3 with reference TRBV11-2 and TRBJ1-3 gives the whole variable domain EAGVAQSPRYKIIEKRQSVAFWCNPISGHATLYWYQQILGQGPKLLIQFQNNGVVDDSQLPKDRFSAERLKGVDSTLKIQPAKLEDSAVYLCASSLVVTGNTIYFGEGSWLTVV.

The chain uses TRBV4-1 and TRBJ2-5; D might be TRBD1 (6 bases). Gene TRBJ2-7 matches the end of the DNA better, so the J call may be wrong. CDR1 is MGHRA, CDR2 YSYEKL, per germline. The CDR3 extends over 16 amino acids. This chain's CDR3 is CASSQDFRDTSYEQYF. The CDR3 nucleotides are TGCGCCAGCAGCCAAGATTTCCGGGACACCTCCTACGAGCAGTACTTC.

The rearrangement joins TRBV5-1 to TRBJ2-7; no firm D call. The CDR3 sequence is 13 residues long. Per the germline V gene, CDR1 is SGHRS and CDR2 is YFSETQ. V dropped 0 bases and J dropped 2 bases, with 6 bases sitting between them. CDR3 protein: CASSLANPYEQYF. The CDR3 coding sequence is TGCGCCAGCAGCTTGGCTAACCCCTACGAGCAGTACTTC.

The chain uses TRBV9 and TRBJ1-1; D call uncertain. Trimming took 1 base from V and 6 from J, leaving 10 bases between them. This CDR3 region has 13 residues. Germline CDR1 SGDLS, CDR2 YYNGEE. DNA for the CDR3: TGTGCCAGCAGCGTAATCGGGAGTGCTGAAGCTTTCTTT. It is translated as CASSVIGSAEAFF.

V and J are TRBV7-9 and TRBJ1-6, with 9 bases lining up with TRBD1. The germline V gene has CDR1 SEHNR and CDR2 FQNEAQ (reference sequence). The CDR3 has 15 amino acids. With V trimmed by 4 bases and J by 7 bases, 5 bases remained unmatched. The CDR3 bases are TGTGCCAGCAGCTGGGACAGGGCGTGGAATTCACCCCTCCACTTT. Protein sequence: CASSWDRAWNSPLHF. Together with reference TRBV7-9 and TRBJ1-6, the CDR3 gives the full variable domain: DTGVSQNPRHKITKRGQNVTFRCDPISEHNRLYWYRQTLGQGPEFLTYFQNEAQLEKSRLLSDRFSAERPKGSFSTLEIQRTEQGDSAMYLCASSWDRAWNSPLHFGNGTRLTVT.

V gene TRBV5-1 combines with J gene TRBJ1-1, with D perhaps matching TRBD1 (5 bases). The CDR3 runs to 16 residues. Germline V gene data show CDR1 as SGHRS and CDR2 as YFSETQ. The V end lost 4 bases, the J end lost 5 bases, and 21 bases lay between the germline ends. CDR3 bases: TGCGCCAGCAGCCCCCCGGGACTCACCGAAAGGACTGAAGCTTTCTTT. This sequence encodes CASSPPGLTERTEAFF.

This clone was recorded only once. The chain recombines TRBV7-9 with TRBJ2-7; D gene uncertain. Trimming stripped 5 bases from V and 4 bases from J, with 15 bases between. The CDR3 length is 14 residues. Germline V CDR1 and CDR2: SEHNR, FQNEAQ (reference sequence). CDR3 in DNA: TGTGCCAGCAGCCTCGACACCGCCGAATACGAGCAGTACTTC. Protein product: CASSLDTAEYEQYF.

The chain uses TRBV5-1 and TRBJ1-5, with D maybe TRBD1 (5 bases). Germline values: CDR1 SGHRS, CDR2 YFSETQ. With 5 bases removed from V and 7 bases from J, the gap between germline ends came to 13 bases. This CDR3 is built from 13 residues. The CDR3 region has the DNA TGCGCCAGCAGTCCTCGGCGGGGGCAGCCCCAGCATTTT. Protein product: CASSPRRGQPQHF.

This chain joins TRBV7-2 and TRBJ1-1, with a tentative D call TRBD1 (6 bases). V was cut by 5 bases and J by 1 base, with 14 bases left in between. The CDR3 runs to 15 residues. CDR1 and CDR2 (germline): SGHTA, FQGNSA. The CDR3 region has the DNA TGTGCCAGCAGCCAAAGGGGGGGGTGGAACACTGAAGCTTTCTTT. Translation gives CASSQRGGWNTEAFF. Full variable domain (missing parts from reference TRBV7-2 and TRBJ1-1): GAGVSQSPSNKVTEKGKDVELRCDPISGHTALYWYRQSLGQGLEFLIYFQGNSAPDKSGLPSDRFSAERTGGSVSTLTIQRTQQEDSAVYLCASSQRGGWNTEAFFGQGTRLTVV.

The V and J genes are TRBV5-4 and TRBJ2-1; TRBD2 matches at 8 bases. The CDR3 consists of 15 residues. Trimming cost V 4 bases and J 0 bases; bases outside gene matches: 3. Germline CDR1 is SGHNT and CDR2 is YYREEE (reference sequence). The CDR3 region is CASSRTSNSYNEQFF. The CDR3 nucleotides read TGTGCCAGCAGCCGGACTAGCAACTCCTACAATGAGCAGTTCTTC.

This clone was found a few times. This chain links TRBV7-3 with TRBJ2-5; D gene uncertain. CDR1 SGHTA and CDR2 FQGTGA come from the germline V gene. Between the trimmed V and J ends, which lost 3 bases and 2 bases, there was a span of 13 bases. The CDR3 length is 15 residues. DNA of the CDR3: TGTGCCAGCAGCTTTCGCGGATACTTACAAGAGACCCAGTACTTC. Amino acid sequence: CASSFRGYLQETQYF.

This clone was counted only a few times. This rearrangement joins TRBV5-1 to TRBJ1-6; D is ambiguous. Germline V gives CDR1 SGHRS, CDR2 YFSETQ. V dropped 7 bases and J dropped 8 bases, with 4 bases sitting between them. There are 10 residues in the CDR3. The CDR3 DNA reads TGCGCCAGCCCGGATTCACCCCTCCACTTT. It is translated as CASPDSPLHF.

This rearrangement joins TRBV18 to TRBJ1-2; no clear D. Trimming took 4 bases from V and 4 from J, leaving 7 bases between them. This CDR3 region has 12 residues. The germline V gene encodes CDR1 KGHSH and CDR2 LQKENI. CDR3 region: CASSQGGYGYTF. CDR3 DNA: TGTGCCAGCTCACAGGGAGGCTATGGCTACACCTTC.

The chain couples TRBV6-5 to TRBJ1-5, with D possibly matching TRBD1 (6 bases). This CDR3 has 15 amino acids. Trimming cost V 2 bases and J 4 bases, with 12 bases left between them. Germline loops: CDR1 MNHEY, CDR2 SVGAGI. In DNA form, the CDR3 reads TGTGCCAGCAGTTACGGGGGCCTGACGAATCAGCCCCAGCATTTT. Encoded protein: CASSYGGLTNQPQHF.

The chain combines TRBV25-1 with TRBJ2-1; the D gene is possibly TRBD1 (5 bases). Germline loops: CDR1 MGHDK, CDR2 SYGVNS. The CDR3 is 14 residues long. Trimming stripped 7 bases from V and 1 base from J, with 11 bases between. DNA of the CDR3: TGTGCCAGCAATCCCGACAGTTCCTACAATGAGCAGTTCTTC. Translation: CASNPDSSYNEQFF.

The chain links TRBV5-6 to TRBJ2-1, with 11 bases matching TRBD2. The CDR3 has 16 amino acids. The V and J ends lost 1 base and 2 bases, in that order; junction bases with no gene match: 2. The germline V gene has CDR1 SGHDT and CDR2 YYEEEE. In nucleotides, the CDR3 is TGTGCCAGCAGCTTGAGACTAGCGGGGACCTACAATGAGCAGTTCTTC. This gives the protein CASSLRLAGTYNEQFF.

This clone came up once. This chain uses TRBV2 with TRBJ2-5, with TRBD1 matching over 7 bases. From germline, CDR1 is SNHLY and CDR2 FYNNEI. Trimming at V came to 6 bases and at J to 4 bases, leaving 8 bases not matched to a gene. This CDR3 is 14 amino acids long. As DNA, the CDR3 is TGTGCCAGCAGCCTCTCAGGGGGTGGAGAGACCCAGTACTTC. Translating gives CASSLSGGGETQYF.

The V call is TRBV27, the J call TRBJ2-7, with D possibly being TRBD1 (6 bases). The CDR3 is 14 residues long. Germline assignment: CDR1 MNHEY and CDR2 SMNVEV (reference sequence). V shed 6 bases and J shed 3 bases, with 15 bases lying between them. The chain's CDR3 is CASRLQGNGYEQYF. In nucleotides, the CDR3 is TGTGCCAGCAGGTTACAGGGAAACGGCTACGAGCAGTACTTC.

There are a few counts of this clone. J is TRBJ2-7 and V is TRBV4-1; possible D gene TRBD2, 6 bases. Trimming took 0 bases from V and 0 from J, leaving 12 bases between them. Germline lookup yields CDR1 MGHRA and CDR2 YSYEKL. The CDR3 runs 16 residues. CDR3 coding DNA: TGCGCCAGCAGCCAAGAGGGGCGGGGAGGCTCCTACGAGCAGTACTTC. It encodes CASSQEGRGGSYEQYF.

The chain is built from TRBV27 and TRBJ1-5; D is uncertain. The germline gives CDR1 MNHEY, CDR2 SMNVEV (reference sequence). V shed 2 bases and J shed 0 bases, with 11 bases lying between them. There are 16 residues in the CDR3. CDR3 loop: CASSLGRHHSNQPQHF. CDR3 DNA sequence: TGTGCCAGCAGTTTAGGCCGACACCATAGCAATCAGCCCCAGCATTTT.

The rearrangement joins TRBV5-1 to TRBJ2-7, with unresolved D. Trimming removed 4 bases at V and 2 bases at J, with 7 bases between. The CDR3 contains 12 residues. The germline gives CDR1 SGHRS, CDR2 YFSETQ. The CDR3 protein is CASSEHPYEQYF. The CDR3 bases are TGCGCCAGCAGCGAGCACCCCTACGAGCAGTACTTC.

The rearrangement uses TRBV7-2 and TRBJ1-1; no reliable D call. Trimming shortened V by 4 bases and J by 1 base, and 10 bases separated the two germline ends. The CDR3 loop spans 14 amino acids. The V gene's germline CDR1 is SGHTA and CDR2 FQGNSA. CDR3 amino acids: CASSSPTRNTEAFF. For the CDR3, the DNA is TGTGCCAGCAGCTCACCCACAAGGAACACTGAAGCTTTCTTT.